This TCR beta chain is drawn from a study of Tregs in tolerant kidney transplant recipients. Whole-study results and caveats: Expanding Tregs on activated donor B cells appeared to best identify donor-specific TCRbeta clones.

Comments on this clone: Its antigen is unidentified.

V was pared by 5 bases and J by 5 bases, with 15 bases between. Germline lookup yields CDR1 SGHTA and CDR2 FQGTGA. The CDR3 extends over 14 amino acids. Sequenced by immunoSEQ multiplex PCR; TCRdb stores in-frame clones only, minus some. The sample lists about 240,000 clones, 80% to 85% occurring once. Sequencing was carried out using CD4+ T cells from blood. The chain uses TRBV7-3 and TRBJ2-5; D possibly corresponds to TRBD2 (5 bases). The receptor was derived from a human donor in good health. CDR3 in amino acids: CASSPMGSGETQYF. CDR3 nucleotide sequence: TGTGCCAGCAGCCCTATGGGCAGCGGCGAGACCCAGTACTTC.